These T cell receptor beta chains were read from a single sample in a study of a mutant IDH1 vaccine in newly diagnosed glioma. Sequenced by immunoSEQ multiplex PCR; TCRdb stores in-frame clones only, minus some. This sample has 23,000 or so clones; 90% to 95% occur once, and the top ten carry about 1.2%. Here the sequenced sample was PBMCs, taken from a glioma patient treated with radiotherapy, temozolomide or both. The source of these receptors is a man aged 40-49 years with glioma. Both conserved end residues are part of each CDR3. D genes are given only for firm matches. A clone size is listed for some rows: how often the clone was seen (once, few, many), or a class if it is expanded.

>TRBV13|TRBD1|TRBJ2-7|NA
TGTGCCAGCAGCACACGGGTCGGGACAGGGGGTTACGAGCAGTACTTC
CASSTRVGTGGYEQYF
>TRBV4-1|TRBD1|TRBJ1-2|NA
TGCGCCAGCAGCCAAATCGGGCAGGGGGCTAGGGGCTACACCTTC
CASSQIGQGARGYTF
>TRBV20-1|NA|TRBJ1-1|NA
TGCAGTGTTAGACGGTACACTGAAGCTTTCTTT
CSVRRYTEAFF
>TRBV7-9|TRBD1|TRBJ1-2|NA
TGTGCCAGCAGCTTGACTTTGAGACAGGGGAACTATGGCTACACCTTC
CASSLTLRQGNYGYTF
>TRBV4-2|TRBD1|TRBJ2-7|NA
TGTGCCAGCAGCCAAGGCCCGGGACAGGGGACCTACGAGCAGTACTTC
CASSQGPGQGTYEQYF
>TRBV12-5|TRBD1|TRBJ2-2|NA
TGTGCTAGTGGTCCGGGACAGACACTAACCGGGGAGCTGTTTTTT
CASGPGQTLTGELFF
>TRBV28|NA|TRBJ2-1|NA
TGTGCCAGCAGTTTGGGCAGTAGCTCCTACAATGAGCAGTTCTTC
CASSLGSSSYNEQFF
>TRBV7-2|NA|TRBJ2-1|once
TGTGCCAGCAGGGACTACAATGAGCAGTTCTTC
CASRDYNEQFF
>TRBV2|TRBD1|TRBJ2-7|NA
TGTGCCAGCCGAGTGAAAATGGGATGGACAGGACGCGCCTCCTACGAGCAGTACTTC
CASRVKMGWTGRASYEQYF
>TRBV12-1|NA|TRBJ1-5|NA
TGTGCCAGCAGCTTTTCTTCGGACACCAGCAATCAGCCCCAGCATTTT
CASSFSSDTSNQPQHF
>TRBV5-4|TRBD1|TRBJ2-2|NA
TGTGCCAGCAGCTTGGGTCTTGGACAGGGCGTATCCGGGGAGCTGTTTTTT
CASSLGLGQGVSGELFF
>TRBV28|TRBD2|TRBJ2-1|NA
TGTGCCAGCAGTACTCGGACTAGCGGGAGCTCCTACAATGAGCAGTTCTTC
CASSTRTSGSSYNEQFF
>TRBV15|NA|TRBJ2-3|NA
TGTGCCACCAGCAGGACGACAGGAGGCACAGATACGCAGTATTTT
CATSRTTGGTDTQYF
>TRBV5-1|TRBD1|TRBJ1-1|NA
TGCGCCAGCAGCCCTGGGACAGGGGGCGCGGGCACTGAAGCTTTCTTT
CASSPGTGGAGTEAFF
>TRBV5-6|NA|TRBJ2-6|NA
TGTGCCAGCAGCCTCTCTGGGGCCAACGTCCTGACTTTC
CASSLSGANVLTF
>TRBV9|NA|TRBJ1-1|NA
TGTGCCAGCAGCGTTACAATCTGGGACACTGAAGCTTTCTTT
CASSVTIWDTEAFF
>TRBV29-1|TRBD2|TRBJ2-5|NA
TGCAGCGCTGATGCCCCGGGACTAGCGGGAAGGGAGACCCAGTACTTC
CSADAPGLAGRETQYF
>TRBV27|NA|TRBJ2-1|NA
TGTGCCAGCAGTTCCTCGATCGGCAGCCGCTCCTACAATGAGCAGTTCTTC
CASSSSIGSRSYNEQFF
>TRBV30|NA|TRBJ2-7|NA
TGTGCCTGGAGTCACTTGGGGCAGGGAGCCTACGAGCAGTACTTC
CAWSHLGQGAYEQYF
>TRBV5-1|TRBD1|TRBJ1-5|NA
TGCGCCAGCAGCCCCGGGACAGGGAGCAATCAGCCCCAGCATTTT
CASSPGTGSNQPQHF
>TRBV5-1|TRBD1|TRBJ2-5|NA
TGCGCCAGCAGCGTTACGGGACAGGGGATCCAAGAGACCCAGTACTTC
CASSVTGQGIQETQYF
>TRBV5-1|NA|TRBJ1-1|NA
TGCGCCAGCAGCGGAACAGGGCATATGAACACTGAAGCTTTCTTT
CASSGTGHMNTEAFF
>TRBV6-6|TRBD1|TRBJ2-1|NA
TGTGCCAGCTCCCCTCCTCACACAGGGGCCTACAATGAGCAGTTCTTC
CASSPPHTGAYNEQFF
>TRBV11-2|NA|TRBJ2-1|NA
TGTGCCAGCAGCGTATATGTCGGCGGCCCGGAGCAGTTCTTC
CASSVYVGGPEQFF
>TRBV6-4|TRBD2|TRBJ2-2|NA
TGTGCCAGCAGTGACTCCGGGACTAGCGGGGTGGCCGGGGAGCTGTTTTTT
CASSDSGTSGVAGELFF
>TRBV5-1|TRBD2|TRBJ2-3|NA
TGCGCCAGCAGCCCCGGGACTAGCGCTAGCACAGATACGCAGTATTTT
CASSPGTSASTDTQYF
>TRBV25-1|TRBD1|TRBJ2-7|NA
TGTGCCAGCAGTGCTCGGACAGGGGGCCACGAGCAGTACTTC
CASSARTGGHEQYF
>TRBV7-9|NA|TRBJ1-1|few
TGTGCCAGCAGCGTCGGGGAATCTGAAGCTTTCTTT
CASSVGESEAFF
>TRBV14|NA|TRBJ1-1|NA
TGTGCCAGCAGCCAGGATGGTTCTTTCACTGAAGCTTTCTTT
CASSQDGSFTEAFF
>TRBV5-6|NA|TRBJ1-2|NA
TGTGCCAGCAGCTTGTCAGGGAATGGCTACACCTTC
CASSLSGNGYTF
>TRBV6-1|NA|TRBJ2-7|NA
TGTGCCAGCAGTGATGTGGGGACATCAGCCTACGAGCAGTACTTC
CASSDVGTSAYEQYF
>TRBV19|NA|TRBJ2-5|once
TGTGCCAGTAGTATGACGGCAGAGACCCAGTACTTC
CASSMTAETQYF
>TRBV5-8|NA|TRBJ2-1|NA
TGTGCCAGCAGCGTCGGGACAACCTACAATGAGCAGTTCTTC
CASSVGTTYNEQFF
>TRBV2|NA|TRBJ2-7|NA
TGTGCCAGCAGTCCCACCTACGAGCAGTACTTC
CASSPTYEQYF
>TRBV6-8|NA|TRBJ2-6|NA
TGTGCCAGCAGACGTCAGGTTTCTGGGGCCAACGTCCTGACTTTC
CASRRQVSGANVLTF
>TRBV4-1|NA|TRBJ1-1|NA
TGCGCCAGCAGCCAAGTTCCGGGGGCGGTGAACACTGAAGCTTTCTTT
CASSQVPGAVNTEAFF
>TRBV7-9|NA|TRBJ2-3|NA
TGTGCCAGCAGCGCACCCCGAGGGGGTACAGATACGCAGTATTTT
CASSAPRGGTDTQYF
>TRBV6-5|NA|TRBJ2-3|NA
TGTGCCAGCAGTTGGGGGGCGGCGGGAGGCACAGATACGCAGTATTTT
CASSWGAAGGTDTQYF
>TRBV5-1|NA|TRBJ2-3|NA
TGCGCCAGCAGCTTGGGCGGGTCGGATACGCAGTATTTT
CASSLGGSDTQYF
>TRBV5-1|TRBD1|TRBJ2-7|NA
TGCGCCAGCAGCCCGGGACAGGGTGTCGACGAGCAGTACTTC
CASSPGQGVDEQYF
>TRBV5-1|TRBD2|TRBJ2-3|few
TGCGCCAGCAGCGACGAAGGACTAGCGGGAGGGGGCACAGATACGCAGTATTTT
CASSDEGLAGGGTDTQYF
>TRBV28|TRBD1|TRBJ1-2|few
TGTGCCAGCAGTGTACGCAGGGGGCGTAACTATGGCTACACCTTC
CASSVRRGRNYGYTF
>TRBV11-3|NA|TRBJ1-2|NA
TGTGCCAGCAGCTTAGTAGACGGCGGGGGCTACACCTTC
CASSLVDGGGYTF
>TRBV7-8|NA|TRBJ1-5|few
TGTGCCAGCAGCTTGGGTGCAACTCAGCCCCAGCATTTT
CASSLGATQPQHF
>TRBV6-1|NA|TRBJ2-7|once
TGTGCCAGCAGTGAATCCCAGGGGGAGGTCTCGTCCTACGAGCAGTACTTC
CASSESQGEVSSYEQYF
>TRBV7-9|NA|TRBJ1-2|NA
TGTGCCAGCAGCTCAGCGTTGACTCCGGACCACACCTTC
CASSSALTPDHTF
>TRBV10-3|NA|TRBJ2-5|once
TGTGCCATCAGTGGGCGGACAGATGAAGAGACCCAGTACTTC
CAISGRTDEETQYF
>TRBV2|NA|TRBJ1-1|NA
TGTGCCAGCAGTGAGAGAGACCCGATATTCATGAACACTGAAGCTTTCTTT
CASSERDPIFMNTEAFF
>TRBV25-1|NA|TRBJ2-1|NA
TGTGCCAGCAGTGAGGGTGCGGCTGAGCAGTTCTTC
CASSEGAAEQFF
>TRBV9|NA|TRBJ2-1|NA
TGTGCCAGCAGCGTTTTGGTGGGAGTATCGTACAATGAGCAGTTCTTC
CASSVLVGVSYNEQFF
>TRBV25-1|TRBD2|TRBJ2-7|once
TGTGCCAGCAGTGAAGGCGGGAGGGGAGCCTACTACGAGCAGTACTTC
CASSEGGRGAYYEQYF
>TRBV5-4|NA|TRBJ1-6|once
TGTGCCAGCAGCCCGCGGGACTCGTATAATTCACCCCTCCACTTT
CASSPRDSYNSPLHF
>TRBV30|TRBD2|TRBJ2-1|NA
TGTGCCTGGAGTGTACTAGCGGCCTACAATGAGCAGTTCTTC
CAWSVLAAYNEQFF
>TRBV7-3|NA|TRBJ1-1|NA
TGTGCCAGCAGCTTAATTGGGTCAGGCACTGAAGCTTTCTTT
CASSLIGSGTEAFF
>TRBV6-5|NA|TRBJ1-1|NA
TGTGCCAGCAGGGAAATTGGCACTGAAGCTTTCTTT
CASREIGTEAFF